This T cell receptor (beta chain) was retrieved from a study of CXCR3-negative and CXCR3-positive naive CD8 T cells. 5' RACE that incorporated UMI labels was used to prepare the TRB cDNA libraries. TCRdb reworked the 5' RACE reads into one entry per CDR3 protein, no DNA. The sample is made up of about 39,000 distinct CDR3 sequences, and the top ten hold 1.5% to 2% of it. Definition of naive CD8+ T cells rested on a CD45RO-CCR7+CD27+CD95- profile. CDR3 size: 18 residues. CDR1 and CDR2 (germline): SGHAT, FQNNGV. The clonotype comes from a human donor in good health. Some clones in this sample may be carry-over from other donors' samples. The specimen sequenced was naive CXCR3- CD8+ T cells from blood. The subset is: CD45RO-CCR7+CD27+CD95- naive CD8+ T cells lacking CXCR3 (TNR3-). The chain links TRBV11-2 to TRBJ2-1; TCRdb's D gene call, TRBD2, goes unchecked for lack of DNA. CDR3 region: CASSWDNILAGTYNEQFF.